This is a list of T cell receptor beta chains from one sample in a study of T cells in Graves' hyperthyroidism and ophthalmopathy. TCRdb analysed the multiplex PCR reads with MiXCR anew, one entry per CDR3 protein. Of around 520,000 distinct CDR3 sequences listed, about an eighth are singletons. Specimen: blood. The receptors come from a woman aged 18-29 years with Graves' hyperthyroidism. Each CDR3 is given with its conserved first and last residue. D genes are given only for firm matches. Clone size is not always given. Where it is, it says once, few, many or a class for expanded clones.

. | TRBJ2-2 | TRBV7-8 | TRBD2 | TGTGCCAGCAGCTTAGCGAGCGGGGGGACCGGGGAGCTGTTTTTT | CASSLASGGTGELFF
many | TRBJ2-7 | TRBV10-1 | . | TGCGCCAGCAGTGAATTAGTCGGCAGCAAATCCTACGAGCAGTACTTC | CASSELVGSKSYEQYF
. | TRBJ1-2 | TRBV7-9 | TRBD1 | TGTGCCAGCAGCTTACCTTGGGGACAGGGAGGAGGGAACTATGGCTACACCTTC | CASSLPWGQGGGNYGYTF
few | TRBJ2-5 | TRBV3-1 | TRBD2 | TGTGCCAGCAGCCTTACCGAGACTAGCGGACAAGAGACCCAGTACTTC | CASSLTETSGQETQYF
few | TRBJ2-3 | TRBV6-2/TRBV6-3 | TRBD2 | TGTGCCAGCAGTTCTAGCGGGATTATAGGGACAGATACGCAGTATTTT | CASSSSGIIGTDTQYF
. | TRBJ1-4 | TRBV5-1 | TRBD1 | TGCGCCAGCAGCTCTAACGCCGGACAGGGACGGGAAGAAAAACTGTTTTTT | CASSSNAGQGREEKLFF
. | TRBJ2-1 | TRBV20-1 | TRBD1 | TGCAGTGCTAGAGAGACCGGGACAGGGTTCACTGAGCAGTTCTTC | CSARETGTGFTEQFF
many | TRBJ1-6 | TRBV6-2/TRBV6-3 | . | TGTGCCAGCCGATTCGGGTATAATTCACCCCTCCACTTT | CASRFGYNSPLHF
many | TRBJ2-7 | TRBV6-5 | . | TGTGCCAGCAGTTACGGAGTGGCGGTCTCCTACGAGCAGTACTTC | CASSYGVAVSYEQYF
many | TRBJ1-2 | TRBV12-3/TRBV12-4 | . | TGTGCCAGCAGTCCGACGGAAGGCACCCCTAACTATGGCTACACCTTC | CASSPTEGTPNYGYTF
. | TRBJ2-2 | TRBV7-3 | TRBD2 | TGTGCCACGGAGAGCAGCGGGGCCGGGGGGGAGCTGTTTTTT | CATESSGAGGELFF